A selection of T cell receptor beta chains follows, all from one sample in a study of T cell repertoires in cytomegalovirus infection. MiXCR, run by TCRdb on the reads, gives a single entry per CDR3 protein. The sample holds around 630,000 distinct CDR3 sequences, 20% to 25% seen once. Sequencing was done on a sample of CD8+ T cells from PBMCs. The receptors were gathered from a human donor in good health (CMV status not recorded). Some clones in this sample may be carry-over from other donors' samples. CDR3s include the opening cysteine and the closing phenylalanine or tryptophan. A D gene is named only where the DNA matches it firmly. Expanded clones are given a class, and other clones once, few, many or no size at all.

clone_size | d_call | j_call | v_call | cdr3_aa | cdr3_nt
many | NA | TRBJ1-1 | TRBV6-2/TRBV6-3 | CASVEGLNTEAFF | TGTGCCAGCGTGGAGGGTTTGAACACTGAAGCTTTCTTT
NA | NA | TRBJ2-7 | TRBV20-1 | CSAWGTVSSYEQYF | TGCAGTGCTTGGGGGACGGTTAGCTCCTACGAGCAGTACTTC
once | NA | TRBJ2-2 | TRBV29-1 | CSVEDPDTAAGELFF | TGCAGCGTTGAAGATCCGGACACCGCCGCCGGGGAGCTGTTTTTT
NA | NA | TRBJ2-1 | TRBV10-2 | CASSPAGQPSYNEQFF | TGCGCCAGCAGCCCCGCCGGCCAACCCTCCTACAATGAGCAGTTCTTC
few | TRBD1 | TRBJ2-2 | TRBV7-9 | CASSPRDRGTGELFF | TGTGCCAGCAGCCCCCGGGACAGGGGCACCGGGGAGCTGTTTTTT
NA | NA | TRBJ1-1 | TRBV27 | CASMHGNTEAFF | TGTGCCAGCATGCACGGGAACACTGAAGCTTTCTTT
NA | NA | TRBJ2-3 | TRBV15 | CATSRTKGVDTQYF | TGTGCCACCAGCAGAACCAAGGGGGTTGATACGCAGTATTTT
many | NA | TRBJ1-1 | TRBV7-9 | CASSQTDFSTEAFF | TGTGCCAGCAGCCAGACAGATTTTTCCACTGAAGCTTTCTTT
NA | NA | TRBJ2-1 | TRBV20-1 | CSARDLLHRVNEQFF | TGCAGTGCTAGAGATCTGCTCCACAGGGTCAATGAGCAGTTCTTC
few | TRBD1 | TRBJ2-6 | TRBV6-2/TRBV6-3 | CASSGFWTGEYSGANVLTF | TGTGCCAGCAGTGGATTCTGGACAGGGGAATACTCTGGGGCCAACGTCCTGACTTTC
many | TRBD2 | TRBJ2-7 | TRBV7-8 | CASSIGGAAVEQYF | TGTGCCAGCAGCATCGGGGGGGCCGCCGTCGAGCAGTACTTC
few | TRBD2 | TRBJ2-7 | TRBV15 | CATSRELAGGTYEQYF | TGTGCCACCAGCAGAGAGTTAGCGGGGGGTACCTACGAGCAGTACTTC
NA | NA | TRBJ2-1 | TRBV6-4 | CASSTGQSSYNEQFF | TGTGCCAGCAGTACCGGACAGAGCTCCTACAATGAGCAGTTCTTC
few | NA | TRBJ1-4 | TRBV7-9 | CASSLALGGINEKLFF | TGTGCCAGCAGCTTAGCGCTCGGGGGCATTAATGAAAAACTGTTTTTT
few | NA | TRBJ2-2 | TRBV2 | CASSELANTGELFF | TGTGCCAGCAGTGAGTTAGCTAACACCGGGGAGCTGTTTTTT
NA | NA | TRBJ1-2 | TRBV20-1 | CSARQDDTYGYTF | TGCAGTGCTAGACAGGATGACACCTATGGCTACACCTTC
many | NA | TRBJ2-4 | TRBV7-3 | CASSYEPSDIQYF | TGTGCCAGCAGCTACGAACCTTCGGACATTCAGTACTTC
many | NA | TRBJ2-1 | TRBV7-6 | CASSLLSPEVYNEQFF | TGTGCCAGCAGCTTGTTGTCCCCGGAGGTATACAATGAGCAGTTCTTC
NA | TRBD1 | TRBJ1-4 | TRBV28 | CASSLWDRGQNENLFF | TGTGCCAGCAGCCTGTGGGATCGGGGACAGAATGAAAATCTGTTTTTT